These T cell receptor beta chains were read from a single sample in a study of blood T cell repertoires in COVID-19. This table comes from immunoSEQ multiplex PCR, and its TCRdb copy is limited to in-frame clones, with some not included. The data show about 390,000 clones, approximately 87% seen once. The source material was PBMCs or T cells enriched from blood (not recorded which). These TCRs come from a woman aged 45-59 years who had recovered from COVID-19. CDR3s include the opening cysteine and the closing phenylalanine or tryptophan. The D gene is left open where the match is weak. Some rows have no size entry. The others give once, few or many, or a class for an expanded clone.

V gene: TRBV6-5
D gene: .
clone size: .
CDR3 length: 14
J gene: TRBJ2-7
CDR3 protein: CASSPTGLPYEQYF
CDR3 DNA: TGTGCCAGCAGCCCGACGGGACTCCCCTACGAGCAGTACTTC

V gene: TRBV7-9
D gene: TRBD1
clone size: .
CDR3 length: 12
J gene: TRBJ1-1
CDR3 protein: CASSPQGREAFF
CDR3 DNA: TGTGCCAGCAGCCCACAGGGGCGCGAAGCTTTCTTT

V gene: TRBV4-2
D gene: .
clone size: .
CDR3 length: 15
J gene: TRBJ2-3
CDR3 protein: CASSQGKWATDTQYF
CDR3 DNA: TGTGCCAGCAGCCAAGGAAAGTGGGCCACAGATACGCAGTATTTT

V gene: TRBV28
D gene: TRBD2
clone size: once
CDR3 length: 14
J gene: TRBJ2-3
CDR3 protein: CASSLGLAPHTQYF
CDR3 DNA: TGTGCCAGCAGTTTGGGACTAGCTCCACATACGCAGTATTTT

V gene: TRBV28
D gene: .
clone size: .
CDR3 length: 13
J gene: TRBJ1-5
CDR3 protein: CASRRDNNQPQHF
CDR3 DNA: TGTGCCAGCCGCCGGGACAACAATCAGCCCCAGCATTTT

V gene: TRBV7-9
D gene: TRBD1
clone size: .
CDR3 length: 15
J gene: TRBJ1-2
CDR3 protein: CASSPGAGQPYGYTF
CDR3 DNA: TGTGCCAGCAGCCCCGGCGCGGGACAGCCCTATGGCTACACCTTC

V gene: TRBV11-2
D gene: .
clone size: .
CDR3 length: 15
J gene: TRBJ2-6
CDR3 protein: CASSLTVTGANVLTF
CDR3 DNA: TGTGCCAGCAGCTTAACGGTAACTGGGGCCAACGTCCTGACTTTC

V gene: TRBV5-1
D gene: TRBD1
clone size: .
CDR3 length: 14
J gene: TRBJ1-2
CDR3 protein: CASSLETGAYGYTF
CDR3 DNA: TGCGCCAGCAGCTTGGAAACAGGGGCCTATGGCTACACCTTC

V gene: TRBV5-6
D gene: TRBD2
clone size: .
CDR3 length: 18
J gene: TRBJ2-1
CDR3 protein: CASSLSSGGDSSYNEQFF
CDR3 DNA: TGTGCCAGCAGCTTGAGTAGCGGGGGCGACAGCTCCTACAATGAGCAGTTCTTC

V gene: TRBV6-5
D gene: .
clone size: .
CDR3 length: 14
J gene: TRBJ1-5
CDR3 protein: CASSTSTNNQPQHF
CDR3 DNA: TGTGCCAGCAGTACCTCGACTAACAATCAGCCCCAGCATTTT

V gene: TRBV28
D gene: .
clone size: .
CDR3 length: 14
J gene: TRBJ1-2
CDR3 protein: CASSFRVQTYGYTF
CDR3 DNA: TGTGCCAGCAGTTTCCGGGTTCAGACCTATGGCTACACCTTC

V gene: TRBV11-2
D gene: TRBD1
clone size: .
CDR3 length: 13
J gene: TRBJ1-2
CDR3 protein: CASRSGRGLGYTF
CDR3 DNA: TGTGCCAGCAGATCGGGCAGGGGGTTAGGCTACACCTTC

V gene: TRBV7-8
D gene: TRBD2
clone size: .
CDR3 length: 14
J gene: TRBJ2-3
CDR3 protein: CASSFEREGYTQYF
CDR3 DNA: TGTGCCAGCAGCTTTGAGCGGGAGGGTTATACGCAGTATTTT

V gene: TRBV4-2
D gene: .
clone size: .
CDR3 length: 16
J gene: TRBJ2-5
CDR3 protein: CASSQEVGGHKETQYF
CDR3 DNA: TGTGCCAGCAGCCAAGAAGTGGGCGGACACAAAGAGACCCAGTACTTC

V gene: TRBV18
D gene: .
clone size: .
CDR3 length: 14
J gene: TRBJ1-2
CDR3 protein: CASSPAVGAYGYTF
CDR3 DNA: TGTGCCAGCTCACCTGCGGTTGGAGCCTATGGCTACACCTTC

V gene: TRBV3-1/TRBV3-2
D gene: .
clone size: once
CDR3 length: 14
J gene: TRBJ1-1
CDR3 protein: CASSHQTENTEAFF
CDR3 DNA: TGTGCCAGCAGCCATCAAACAGAGAACACTGAAGCTTTCTTT

V gene: TRBV3-1/TRBV3-2
D gene: TRBD1
clone size: .
CDR3 length: 16
J gene: TRBJ2-1
CDR3 protein: CASSQDRGQLYNEQFF
CDR3 DNA: TGTGCCAGCAGCCAGGACAGGGGGCAACTATACAATGAGCAGTTCTTC